This T cell receptor beta chain was recorded in a study of cytomegalovirus exposure and HLA in healthy donors. Study-level findings and limits: About 87% or about 30% of the time was how often most TCR beta V segments were productive, according to an earlier analysis. Reportedly, cytomegalovirus status was diagnosed with high sensitivity and specificity.

Donors in the study were healthy people who gave bone marrow. PCR involved 60 Vbeta and 13 Jbeta primers. The protocol was immunoSEQ multiplex PCR, while the TCRdb copy is restricted to in-frame clones and leaves out a portion. The data hold 160,000 or so clones, with approximately 80% observed a single time. The CDR3 loop spans 13 amino acids. Germline lookup yields CDR1 SGHAT and CDR2 FQNNGV. V lost 5 bases, J lost 4 bases, and 4 bases stayed unmatched. Note on this clone: Its specificity is unknown.

The J gene is TRBJ2-7, the V gene TRBV11-2; TRBD2 matches 8 bases. Input material: PBMCs. This TCR derives from a man in his late teens or twenties in good health and CMV-seropositive. The CDR3 region has the DNA TGTGCCAGCAGCCGGAGCGGGAGTTACGAGCAGTACTTC. Encoded protein: CASSRSGSYEQYF.